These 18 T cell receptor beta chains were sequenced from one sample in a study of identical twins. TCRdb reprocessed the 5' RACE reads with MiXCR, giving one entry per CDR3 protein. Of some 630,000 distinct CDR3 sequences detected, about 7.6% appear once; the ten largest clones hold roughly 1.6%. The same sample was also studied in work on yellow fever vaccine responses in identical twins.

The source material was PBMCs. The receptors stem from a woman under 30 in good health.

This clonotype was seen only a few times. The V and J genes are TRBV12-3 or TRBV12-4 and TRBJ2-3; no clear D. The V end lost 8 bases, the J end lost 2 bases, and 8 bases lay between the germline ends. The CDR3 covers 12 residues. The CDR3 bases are TGTGCCAGCCCCCAGCACACAGATACGCAGTATTTT. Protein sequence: CASPQHTDTQYF.

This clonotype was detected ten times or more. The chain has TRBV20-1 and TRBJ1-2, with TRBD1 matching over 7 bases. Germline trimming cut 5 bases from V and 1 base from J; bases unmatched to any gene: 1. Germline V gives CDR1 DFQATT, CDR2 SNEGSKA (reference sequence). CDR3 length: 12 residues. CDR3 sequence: CSARDSNYGYTF. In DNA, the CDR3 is TGCAGTGCTCGGGACAGTAACTATGGCTACACCTTC.

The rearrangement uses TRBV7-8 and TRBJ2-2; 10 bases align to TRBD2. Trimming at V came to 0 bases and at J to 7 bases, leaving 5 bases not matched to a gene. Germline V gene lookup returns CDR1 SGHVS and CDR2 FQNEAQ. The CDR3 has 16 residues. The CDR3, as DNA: TGTGCCAGCAGCTTAGCTAGCGGGGGGATCGGCGGGGAGCTGTTTTTT. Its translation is CASSLASGGIGGELFF.

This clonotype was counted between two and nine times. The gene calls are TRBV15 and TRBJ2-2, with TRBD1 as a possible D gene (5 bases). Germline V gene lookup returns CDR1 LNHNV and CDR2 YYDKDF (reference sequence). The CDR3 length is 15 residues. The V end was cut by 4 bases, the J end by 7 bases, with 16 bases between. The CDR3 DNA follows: TGTGCCACCAGCACCGATCCGGCAGGGCGCGGGGAGCTGTTTTTT. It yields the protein CATSTDPAGRGELFF.

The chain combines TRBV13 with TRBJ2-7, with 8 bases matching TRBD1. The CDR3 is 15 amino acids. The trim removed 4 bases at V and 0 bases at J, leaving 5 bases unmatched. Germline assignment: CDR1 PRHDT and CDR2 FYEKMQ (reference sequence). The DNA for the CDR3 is TGTGCCAGCAGCTCGGCCGGGACAGGCTCCTACGAGCAGTACGTC. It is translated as CASSSAGTGSYEQYV.

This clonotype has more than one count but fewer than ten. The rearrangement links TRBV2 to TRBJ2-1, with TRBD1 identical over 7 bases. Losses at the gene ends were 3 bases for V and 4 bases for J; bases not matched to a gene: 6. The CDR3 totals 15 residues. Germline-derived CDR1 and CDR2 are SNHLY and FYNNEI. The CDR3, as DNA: TGTGCCAGCAGTGACGTACCGGGACAGTACAATGAGCAGTTCTTC. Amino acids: CASSDVPGQYNEQFF.

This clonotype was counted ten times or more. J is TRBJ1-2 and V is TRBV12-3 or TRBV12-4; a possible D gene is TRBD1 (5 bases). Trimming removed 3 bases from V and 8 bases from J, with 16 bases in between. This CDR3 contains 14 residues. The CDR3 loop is CASSLQSGGDGYTF. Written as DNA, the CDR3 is TGTGCCAGCAGTTTGCAGTCTGGGGGGGACGGCTACACCTTC.

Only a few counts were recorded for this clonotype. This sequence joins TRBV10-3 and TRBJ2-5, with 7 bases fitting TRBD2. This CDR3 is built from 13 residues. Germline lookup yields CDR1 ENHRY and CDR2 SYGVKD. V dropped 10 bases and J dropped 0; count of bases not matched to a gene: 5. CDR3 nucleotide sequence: TGTGCCACTAATAGCGGGTACCAAGAGACCCAGTACTTC. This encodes CATNSGYQETQYF.

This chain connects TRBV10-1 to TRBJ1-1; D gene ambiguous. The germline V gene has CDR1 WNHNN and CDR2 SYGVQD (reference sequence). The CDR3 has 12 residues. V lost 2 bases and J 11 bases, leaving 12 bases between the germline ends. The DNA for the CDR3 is TGCGCCAGCAGTGAGGTCAAGGGCCCTGCTTTCTTT. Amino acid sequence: CASSEVKGPAFF.

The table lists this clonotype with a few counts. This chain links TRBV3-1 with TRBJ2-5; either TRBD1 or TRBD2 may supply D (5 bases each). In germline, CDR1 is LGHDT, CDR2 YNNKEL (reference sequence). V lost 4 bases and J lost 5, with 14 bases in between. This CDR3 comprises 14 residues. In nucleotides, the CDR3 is TGTGCCAGCAGCCTGGACCAGAGGGGTGAGACCCAGTACTTC. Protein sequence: CASSLDQRGETQYF.

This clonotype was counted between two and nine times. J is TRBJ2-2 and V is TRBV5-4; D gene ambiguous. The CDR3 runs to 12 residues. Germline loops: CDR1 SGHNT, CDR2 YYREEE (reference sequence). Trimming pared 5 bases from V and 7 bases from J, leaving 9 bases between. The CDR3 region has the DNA TGTGCCAGCAGGTCGGACGGCGGGGAGCTGTTTTTT. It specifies CASRSDGGELFF.

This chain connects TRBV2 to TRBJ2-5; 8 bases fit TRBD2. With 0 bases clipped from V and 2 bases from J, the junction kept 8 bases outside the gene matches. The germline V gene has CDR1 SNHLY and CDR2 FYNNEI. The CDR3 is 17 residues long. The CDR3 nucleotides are TGTGCCAGCAGTGAAGCTAGCGGGACGATTTTTCAAGAGACCCAGTACTTC. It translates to CASSEASGTIFQETQYF.

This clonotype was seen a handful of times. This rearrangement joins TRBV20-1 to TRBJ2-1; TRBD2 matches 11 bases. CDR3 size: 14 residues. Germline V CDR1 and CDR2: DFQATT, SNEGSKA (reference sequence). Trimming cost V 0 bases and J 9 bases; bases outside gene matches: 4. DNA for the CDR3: TGCAGTGCTAGAGATCCCCTAGCGGGGGGTGAGCAGTTCTTC. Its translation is CSARDPLAGGEQFF.

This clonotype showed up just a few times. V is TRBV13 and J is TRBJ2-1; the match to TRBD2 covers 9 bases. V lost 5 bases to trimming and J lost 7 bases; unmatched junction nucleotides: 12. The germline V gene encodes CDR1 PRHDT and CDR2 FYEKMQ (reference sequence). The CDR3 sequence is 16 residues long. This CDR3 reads CASSRPSGGSINEQFF. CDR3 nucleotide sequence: TGTGCCAGCAGCCGACCAAGCGGGGGGAGTATAAATGAGCAGTTCTTC.

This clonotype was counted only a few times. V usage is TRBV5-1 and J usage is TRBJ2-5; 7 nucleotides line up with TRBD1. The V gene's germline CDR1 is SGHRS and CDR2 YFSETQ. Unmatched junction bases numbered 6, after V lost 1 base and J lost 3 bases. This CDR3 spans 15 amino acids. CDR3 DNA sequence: TGCGCCAGCAGCTTGAATCCCGGGACAGAAGAGACCCAGTACTTC. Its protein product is CASSLNPGTEETQYF.

This CDR3 is CSGGRENKNTEAFF. CDR3 nucleotide sequence: TGCAGCGGCGGACGGGAAAATAAGAACACTGAAGCTTTCTTT. The chain is built from TRBV29-1 and TRBJ1-1; D is uncertain. Germline V gene data show CDR1 as SQVTM and CDR2 as ANQGSEA. Trimming shortened V by 7 bases and J by 1 base, and 16 bases separated the two germline ends. The CDR3 spans 14 residues.

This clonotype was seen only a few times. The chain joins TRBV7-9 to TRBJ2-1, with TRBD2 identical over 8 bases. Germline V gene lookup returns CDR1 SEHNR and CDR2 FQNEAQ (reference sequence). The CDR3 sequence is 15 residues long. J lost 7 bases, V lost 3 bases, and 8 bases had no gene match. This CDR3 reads CASSLSGSGNNEQFF. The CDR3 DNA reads TGTGCCAGCAGCTTGAGCGGGAGCGGGAATAATGAGCAGTTCTTC.

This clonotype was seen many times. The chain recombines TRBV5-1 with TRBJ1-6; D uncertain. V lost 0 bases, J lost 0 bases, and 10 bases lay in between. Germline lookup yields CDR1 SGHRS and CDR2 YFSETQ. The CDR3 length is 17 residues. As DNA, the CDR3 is TGCGCCAGCAGCTTGGGCGTGCAGAGCTCCTATAATTCACCCCTCCACTTT. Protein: CASSLGVQSSYNSPLHF.